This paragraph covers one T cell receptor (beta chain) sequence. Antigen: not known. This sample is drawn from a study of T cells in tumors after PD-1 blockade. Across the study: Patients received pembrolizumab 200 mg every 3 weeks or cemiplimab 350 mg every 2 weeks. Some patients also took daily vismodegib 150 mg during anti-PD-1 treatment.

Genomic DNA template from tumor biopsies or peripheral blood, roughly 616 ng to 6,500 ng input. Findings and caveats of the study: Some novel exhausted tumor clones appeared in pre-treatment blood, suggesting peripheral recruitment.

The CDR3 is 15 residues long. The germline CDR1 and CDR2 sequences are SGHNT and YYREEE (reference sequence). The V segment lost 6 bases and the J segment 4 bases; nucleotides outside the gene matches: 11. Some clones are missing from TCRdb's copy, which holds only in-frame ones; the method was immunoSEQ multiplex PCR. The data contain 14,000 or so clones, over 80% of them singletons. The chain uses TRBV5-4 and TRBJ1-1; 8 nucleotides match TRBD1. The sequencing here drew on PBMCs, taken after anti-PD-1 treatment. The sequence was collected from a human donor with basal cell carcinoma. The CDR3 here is CASKSDRGFGTEAFF. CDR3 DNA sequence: TGTGCCAGCAAGAGCGACAGGGGATTCGGCACTGAAGCTTTCTTT.